One and the same sample provided the 30 T cell receptor beta chains below, sequenced in a study of blood T cell repertoires in COVID-19. Some clones are missing from TCRdb's copy, which holds only in-frame ones; the method was immunoSEQ multiplex PCR. The profile shows over 10,000 clones, just over 85% of them singletons. Sequencing was done on a sample of peripheral blood. Source of these receptors: a human donor in a cohort sampled during active COVID-19.

Of note for this clone: Different DNA sequences within this sample yield the same CDR3. This chain uses TRBV5-1 with TRBJ2-5; possibly TRBD2 for D (7 bases). Between the trimmed V and J ends, which lost 4 bases and 4 bases, there was a span of 11 bases. Germline CDR1 and CDR2: SGHRS and YFSETQ. The CDR3 runs 13 residues. The CDR3 sequence is CASSLRGGETQYF. CDR3 coding DNA: TGCGCCAGCAGCCTGAGGGGGGGAGAGACCCAGTACTTC.

The chain links TRBV19 to TRBJ1-5; unclear D gene. Germline CDR1 reads LNHDA; CDR2 reads SQIVND (reference sequence). V lost 9 bases to trimming and J lost 5 bases, with 11 bases between them. The CDR3 extends over 12 amino acids. The CDR3 is CASMNRDQPQHF. As DNA, the CDR3 is TGTGCCAGCATGAACAGAGATCAGCCCCAGCATTTT.

This sequence joins TRBV6-2 or TRBV6-3 and TRBJ2-3; 10 bases line up with TRBD2. The germline V gene encodes CDR1 MNHEY and CDR2 SVGEGT. This CDR3 has 15 residues. Trimming removed 6 bases from V and 5 bases from J; junction bases left unmatched: 8. The CDR3 DNA follows: TGTGCCAGCAGCCGTACTAGCGGGGAAGGAGATACGCAGTATTTT. Its translation: CASSRTSGEGDTQYF.

J is TRBJ2-7 and V is TRBV6-1; 10 bases are shared with TRBD1. The germline gives CDR1 MNHNS, CDR2 SASEGT. V lost 2 bases to trimming and J lost 11 bases; unmatched junction nucleotides: 12. CDR3 length: 15 residues. The chain's CDR3 is CASSETGTGAAYEYF. The CDR3 bases are TGTGCCAGCAGTGAAACCGGGACAGGGGCCGCCTACGAGTACTTC.

V usage is TRBV6-6 and J usage is TRBJ2-5, with TRBD1 matching over 11 bases. The CDR3 totals 13 residues. Germline V gene lookup returns CDR1 MNHNY and CDR2 SVGAGI (reference sequence). The trim removed 10 bases at V and 4 bases at J, leaving 5 bases unmatched. CDR3 in amino acids: CATGTGGTETQYF. In DNA, the CDR3 is TGTGCCACGGGGACAGGGGGAACAGAGACCCAGTACTTC.

This rearrangement joins TRBV28 to TRBJ1-5; TRBD1 is a possible D gene (5 bases). The V end was cut by 1 base, the J end by 4 bases, with 11 bases between. The CDR3 is made up of 15 amino acids. Germline lookup yields CDR1 MDHEN and CDR2 SYDVKM. CDR3: CASSLLGGVNQPQHF. CDR3 nucleotides: TGTGCCAGCAGTTTATTGGGAGGGGTTAATCAGCCCCAGCATTTT.

The chain employs TRBV30 and TRBJ1-2; D may be TRBD1 (5 bases). This CDR3 contains 14 residues. Germline assignment: CDR1 GTSNPN and CDR2 SVGIG (reference sequence). With 0 bases removed from V and 2 bases from J, the gap between germline ends came to 10 bases. CDR3 sequence: CAWSVTRVNYGYTF. As DNA, the CDR3 is TGTGCCTGGAGTGTAACCAGGGTGAACTATGGCTACACCTTC.

V gene TRBV5-6 combines with J gene TRBJ1-5; D is possibly TRBD1 (5 bases). Per the germline V gene, CDR1 is SGHDT and CDR2 is YYEEEE. This CDR3 has 12 amino acids. Trimming pared 4 bases from V and 5 bases from J, leaving 7 bases between. CDR3 coding DNA: TGTGCCAGCAGCCGGGGGTATCAGCCCCAGCATTTT. As protein: CASSRGYQPQHF.

This chain connects TRBV29-1 to TRBJ2-1; weak D call: TRBD1 (6 bases). Trimming took 6 bases from V and 4 from J, leaving 16 bases between them. This CDR3 is 14 amino acids long. Germline CDR1 and CDR2: SQVTM and ANQGSEA. CDR3 amino acids: CSVSAGTLYNEQFF. For the CDR3, the DNA is TGCAGCGTCTCAGCCGGGACACTTTACAATGAGCAGTTCTTC.

The V and J genes are TRBV28 and TRBJ2-3, with 10 bases that match TRBD2. CDR1 is MDHEN and CDR2 is SYDVKM in the germline V gene. The CDR3 has 16 amino acids. The junction had 8 bases not matched to a gene; V was cut back by 8 bases and J by 0 bases. This CDR3 is CASWPSGRASTDTQYF. The CDR3, as DNA: TGTGCCAGCTGGCCTAGCGGGAGAGCTAGCACAGATACGCAGTATTTT.

In this sample, this clone turned up a few times. CDR3 sequence (DNA): TGTGCCAGCTTCTCGGGGGCAGATACGCAGTATTTT. It specifies CASFSGADTQYF. This chain connects TRBV18 to TRBJ2-3; possible D gene TRBD2, 6 bases. V was cut by 7 bases and J by 4 bases, with 9 bases left in between. Germline CDR1 reads KGHSH; CDR2 reads LQKENI. The CDR3 contains 12 residues.

The rearrangement links TRBV9 to TRBJ2-5; 9 bases line up with TRBD1. CDR1 and CDR2 from the germline V gene are SGDLS and YYNGEE. V trimming: 3 bases; J trimming: 5 bases; junction bases outside the gene matches: 8. The CDR3 runs 15 residues. CDR3 loop: CASSGATGGGETQYF. The CDR3 coding sequence is TGTGCCAGCAGCGGAGCCACAGGGGGCGGGGAGACCCAGTACTTC.

The chain has TRBV6-2 or TRBV6-3 and TRBJ1-2, with D possibly being TRBD1 (5 bases). V lost 5 bases and J lost 3, with 16 bases in between. This CDR3 spans 15 amino acids. Germline values: CDR1 MNHEY, CDR2 SVGEGT. CDR3 in amino acids: CASSPRGRGDYGYTF. The CDR3 DNA reads TGTGCCAGCAGTCCCCGGGGACGGGGGGACTATGGCTACACCTTC.

In this sample, this clone turned up once. V usage is TRBV19 and J usage is TRBJ2-1; TRBD2 matches 8 bases. The length of the CDR3 is 14 residues. V trimming: 5 bases; J trimming: 9 bases; junction bases outside the gene matches: 9. Germline values: CDR1 LNHDA, CDR2 SQIVND (reference sequence). CDR3 sequence reads: CASSPGTSSGEQFF. The CDR3 DNA reads as TGTGCCAGTAGTCCGGGGACTAGTAGCGGTGAGCAGTTCTTC.

The CDR3 spells CASSAPGQGIYGYTF. The CDR3 DNA follows: TGTGCCAGCAGCGCCCCGGGACAGGGTATCTATGGCTACACCTTC. This chain links TRBV7-2 with TRBJ1-2, with 9 bases aligning to TRBD1. V lost 5 bases, J lost 4 bases, and 8 bases stayed unmatched. Germline V lookup: CDR1 SGHTA, CDR2 FQGNSA. This CDR3 has 15 residues.

The chain couples TRBV27 to TRBJ2-7, with D possibly matching TRBD2 (6 bases). The CDR3 consists of 15 residues. V lost 2 bases and J 1 base, leaving 12 bases between the germline ends. Per germline, CDR1 MNHEY and CDR2 SMNVEV (reference sequence). The CDR3 nucleotides are TGTGCCAGCAGTTTAGAGGGACTTGGGTCCTACGAGCAGTACTTC. Translation: CASSLEGLGSYEQYF.

Written as DNA, the CDR3 is TGTGCCTGGAGTTCCGGGACAGGGAGGAATCAGCCCCAGCATTTT. Translated, it gives CAWSSGTGRNQPQHF. This rearrangement joins TRBV30 to TRBJ1-5, with 9 bases fitting TRBD1. V trimming: 2 bases; J trimming: 4 bases; junction bases outside the gene matches: 6. The CDR3 has 15 amino acids. CDR1 GTSNPN and CDR2 SVGIG come from the germline V gene (reference sequence).

This rearrangement joins TRBV11-2 to TRBJ1-6; D is unclear. The CDR3 consists of 15 residues. Germline-derived CDR1 and CDR2 are SGHAT and FQNNGV. V lost 2 bases and J 10 bases, leaving 15 bases between the germline ends. The CDR3 sequence: CASSLQVGNQSPLHF. The CDR3 nucleotides read TGTGCCAGCAGCTTACAGGTCGGGAATCAATCACCCCTCCACTTT.

The chain combines TRBV29-1 with TRBJ1-1, with TRBD1 matching over 7 bases. The trim removed 4 bases at V and 1 base at J, leaving 3 bases unmatched. In germline, CDR1 is SQVTM, CDR2 ANQGSEA. This CDR3 comprises 13 residues. The CDR3 region is CSVGRQGNTEAFF. In nucleotides, the CDR3 is TGCAGCGTTGGTCGACAGGGGAACACTGAAGCTTTCTTT.

The CDR3 DNA sequence: TGTGCCAGCAGCTTGTTTGGGGAGAGGGATACGCAGTATTTT. Translated, it gives CASSLFGERDTQYF. J is TRBJ2-3 and V is TRBV5-4; D is perhaps TRBD2 (5 bases). CDR1 is SGHNT, CDR2 YYREEE, per germline (reference sequence). The CDR3 has 14 residues. Trimming took off 1 base at V and 6 bases at J, with 12 bases between the two ends.

This chain uses TRBV28 with TRBJ1-5, with 11 bases identical to TRBD1. The CDR3 totals 16 residues. V was pared by 5 bases and J by 6 bases, with 9 bases of the junction left unmatched. The germline gives CDR1 MDHEN, CDR2 SYDVKM. The CDR3 bases are TGTGCCAGCAGTCGAGCTCGGACAGGGGGCGGTCAGCCCCAGCATTTT. Amino acids: CASSRARTGGGQPQHF.

This chain uses TRBV6-5 with TRBJ1-6, with 7 bases lining up with TRBD1. The CDR3 sequence is 13 residues long. The junction had 7 bases not matched to a gene; V was cut back by 10 bases and J by 7 bases. Germline V lookup: CDR1 MNHEY, CDR2 SVGAGI. The DNA of the CDR3 is TGTGCCATCAGGGGGAGTACCAATTCACCCCTCCACTTT. Encoded protein: CAIRGSTNSPLHF.

The rearrangement joins TRBV7-2 to TRBJ2-7, with 8 bases identical to TRBD2. This CDR3 has 16 residues. Losses at the gene ends were 4 bases for V and 0 bases for J; bases not matched to a gene: 8. The germline gives CDR1 SGHTA, CDR2 FQGNSA. The CDR3 here is CASSWGSRGVSYEQYF. The CDR3, as DNA: TGTGCCAGCAGCTGGGGTTCGCGGGGGGTCTCCTACGAGCAGTACTTC.

The chain uses TRBV5-6 and TRBJ1-5, with a possible D match to TRBD1 (6 bases). V shed 3 bases and J shed 5 bases, with 12 bases lying between them. CDR3 length equals 14 residues. Germline CDR1 is SGHDT and CDR2 is YYEEEE. The CDR3 DNA follows: TGTGCCAGCAGCTCTGAACAGGGAGATCAGCCCCAGCATTTT. It encodes CASSSEQGDQPQHF.

The rearrangement uses TRBV11-2 and TRBJ1-5; D perhaps matches TRBD1 (5 bases). V was clipped by 0 bases and J by 6 bases, with 9 bases between them. The length of the CDR3 is 14 residues. The germline V gene has CDR1 SGHAT and CDR2 FQNNGV. Here the CDR3 reads CASSLDQGGQPQHF. The CDR3 DNA reads TGTGCCAGCAGCTTAGACCAGGGCGGTCAGCCCCAGCATTTT. Together with reference TRBV11-2 and TRBJ1-5, the CDR3 gives the full variable domain: EAGVAQSPRYKIIEKRQSVAFWCNPISGHATLYWYQQILGQGPKLLIQFQNNGVVDDSQLPKDRFSAERLKGVDSTLKIQPAKLEDSAVYLCASSLDQGGQPQHFGDGTRLSIL.

The rearrangement uses TRBV7-3 and TRBJ2-2; tentatively, D is TRBD1 (6 bases). V was pared by 7 bases and J by 5 bases, with 11 bases between. This CDR3 is built from 13 residues. Germline V gives CDR1 SGHTA, CDR2 FQGTGA. The CDR3 region is CASNNGQTGELFF. The CDR3 nucleotides are TGTGCCAGCAACAATGGACAGACCGGGGAGCTGTTTTTT.

The chain combines TRBV7-2 with TRBJ2-4; TRBD2 is a possible D gene (6 bases). This CDR3 contains 17 residues. V was clipped by 2 bases and J by 6 bases, with 20 bases between them. CDR1 SGHTA and CDR2 FQGNSA come from the germline V gene. The CDR3 is CASSLLIPGRGGNIQYF. DNA of the CDR3: TGTGCCAGCAGCTTATTGATTCCGGGGCGGGGTGGAAACATTCAGTACTTC.

There are a few counts of this clone. Here the CDR3 DNA reads TGTGCCAGCAGCCACCAAACGGGGTCGCAGTACTTC. Amino acid sequence: CASSHQTGSQYF. The V and J genes are TRBV4-2 and TRBJ2-7; possible D gene TRBD2, 5 bases. V shed 3 bases and J shed 9 bases, with 12 bases lying between them. There are 12 residues in the CDR3. Per the germline V gene, CDR1 is LGHNA and CDR2 is YNFKEQ.

The CDR3: CASSPGGASGKLFF. The DNA of the CDR3 is TGTGCCAGCAGTCCGGGGGGCGCATCAGGAAAACTGTTTTTT. This sequence joins TRBV6-2 or TRBV6-3 and TRBJ1-4; a weak D match, TRBD1 (6 bases). In germline, CDR1 is MNHEY, CDR2 SVGEGT. Trimming left V 5 bases short and J 10 bases short, with 17 bases between. The CDR3 covers 14 residues.

The chain couples TRBV4-1 to TRBJ2-7; 9 nucleotides align to TRBD2. This CDR3 comprises 17 residues. V lost 1 base, J lost 3 bases, and 10 bases stayed unmatched. Germline V gene sequence: CDR1 MGHRA, CDR2 YSYEKL. The CDR3 DNA is TGCGCCAGCAGCCAAGGCAGACTAGCGGCTAAGAACTACGAGCAGTACTTC. Its protein product is CASSQGRLAAKNYEQYF.